This T cell receptor beta chain was recorded in a study of cytomegalovirus exposure and HLA in healthy donors (TCRdb year 2017). Some background on the complete study: An earlier analysis of 587 of the donors reported under 300 Gb of sequence data and around 100 million unique TCR beta sequences obtained from some 170 million T cells. About 300 gigabases of sequencing data and 78 million or so unique TCR sequences were included in an early release covering under 650 HLA-typed donors. Of the roughly 400 genotyped donors, over 65% fell in the genetic ancestry cluster associated with self-reported Caucasian donors. The study aimed to test whether cataloging public T cell receptors could reveal signatures of past pathogen exposure. The T cell repertoires of some 700 subjects were profiled by immunosequencing and related to cytomegalovirus serostatus. In addition to the first cohort of 666 subjects, a separate validation cohort of approximately 120 different subjects was used. The study combined high-throughput TCR immunosequencing, statistical association of individual TCRs with disease status, and machine learning to predict cytomegalovirus infection status. A later analysis re-examined previously published TCR beta repertoires from about 670 donors and added high-resolution HLA genotyping to investigate patterns of TCR occurrence. The later analysis used no new phenotypic data to find candidate immune exposures, relying instead on TCR beta sequences and their occurrence across donors. To decide whether each TCR beta V gene segment behaved as functional or pseudogenic, an earlier analysis of fewer than 750 of the donors relied on high-throughput TCR beta sequencing. Alongside the repertoire data, information on donor age, sex, ethnicity and CMV serostatus was compiled. A later genetic analysis took genome-wide SNP genotypes for about 60% of the roughly 670 donors and used that subset as a discovery cohort. All discovery cohort repertoires had been generated using a single sequencing platform. Class I and class II HLA loci were covered by the typing at four-digit resolution. The number of donors typed differed by locus, with about 629-640 for A, B, C, DRB1 and DQB1, 522 for DQA1, under 610 for DPA1, and approximately 470 for DPB1. Five DR-DQ haplotypes were handled as single units for association and clustering, since linkage in the cohort was strong. Among 300 to 500 genotyped donors of the cohort, an average of approximately 200,000 unique TCR beta nucleotide sequences was sequenced per donor, of which roughly 17% were non-productive. The investigation overall reported the following: The cohort was sequenced for TCR beta chains only, and without alpha or paired-chain data the features that could be detected were limited. A later analysis found that most CMV-associated TCR beta chains appeared HLA-restricted, with HLA associations seemingly driven largely by CMV exposure. The presence/absence analyses assumed that sequencing depth was roughly uniform across donors, and that assumption may not be true. A total of 164 TCR beta chains were listed by the study as associated with cytomegalovirus. It was suggested by the authors that the approach could potentially be generalized to other disease states and immunological phenotypes. A further reported finding was that TCR beta sequences accurately predicted the HLA-A and HLA-B alleles for most subjects in the first cohort. Because counts were too low, approximately 15 rarely observed V segments, including chromosome 9 orphons, were excluded from the earlier analysis of 500 to 700 of the donors. A later analysis reported that several top co-occurrence clusters appeared linked to parvovirus B19, influenza, CMV and Epstein-Barr virus. While some public TCRs were present in many individuals, most TCR sequences turned up only very rarely across donors. A cluster of highly shared sequence variants was judged likely to represent a technical artifact of the sequencing pipeline. Because some donors lacked HLA typing at each locus, the association tests relied only on the typed subset. Specific HLA alleles were associated with 18,000 or so TCR beta sequences at a false discovery rate of 0.05 in a later analysis. Correlated functional status among segregating V segments might be attributable to linkage disequilibrium, but an unknown experimental factor could not be ruled out. Some IMGT-functional V segments, including TRBV6-2 and TRBV6-3, could not be distinguished by the 87-base-pair reads and were therefore excluded. Compared with the roughly 720-donor mean, donors in an Asian-associated ancestry cluster had fewer N-insertions in productive TCRs, according to a later genetic analysis. Assigning TCR associations to individual alleles was difficult when HLA alleles, especially DR and DQ, strongly co-occurred. CMV serostatus was the only immune exposure information available for the cohort. According to a later analysis, TCR association rates differed among HLA loci, with DRB1 alleles showing the most associated TCRs and HLA-C alleles showing the fewest. In a later genetic analysis, a missense DCLRE1C variant was associated with V-gene and J-gene trimming of TCR beta chains, and the association was replicated in an independent cohort. An earlier analysis of 587 of the donors showed that most TCR beta V segments appeared in productive rearrangements either about 87% or about 30% of the time, which broadly matched IMGT annotations. A few of the identified cytomegalovirus-associated TCR beta chains were confirmed in vitro to be specific for cytomegalovirus antigens. A later analysis found that HLA-associated TCR beta chains were more clonally expanded and had lower generation probabilities than equally common non-associated chains. Cytomegalovirus status was reported to be diagnosed by the classifier with high specificity and sensitivity in both the original and validation cohorts.

The CDR3 starts with the cysteine, ends with the phenylalanine, and has 13 residues. Only the CDR3 portion is preserved as DNA: 39 bases, with reading frame beginning at the first base. A distance of 12 bases separates the germline ends of V and J, which lose 8 bases and 4 bases respectively. CDR1 ENHRY and CDR2 SYGVKD are derived from the germline V gene. Worth noting for this clone: The antigen this receptor binds is unknown. Nothing much larger sits one base from this clone, and base qualities are not available.

Library preparation used the immunoSEQ multiplex PCR assay. A mixture of 60 forward primers for TCR Vbeta segments and 13 reverse primers for TCR Jbeta segments was used in the multiplex PCR. Amplification of the CDR3 region of rearranged TCR beta genes was performed with a multiplex PCR assay on genomic DNA. Amplified TCR beta libraries were sequenced as 87-base-pair reads on the Illumina HiSeq System. For the original study's pipeline: Across the 500 to 700 repertoires, a later analysis counted around 80 million unique TCR beta chains, about 10 million of which were shared by at least two donors. Raw reads were error-corrected and collapsed into unique sequences by a nearest-neighbor algorithm in which closely related sequences were merged to remove PCR and sequencing errors. V, D and J gene segments were assigned by aligning CDR3 sequences to IMGT reference sequences. Each retained sequence needed at least a six-nucleotide match to both a V gene segment and a J gene segment. Rearrangements were called productive when the CDR3 lacked stop codons and stayed in frame with V and J; all others were non-productive. CDR3 was defined according to IMGT convention as the region running from the second conserved V-encoded cysteine to the conserved J-encoded phenylalanine. The earlier analysis of roughly 590 of the donors excluded sequences that lacked an unambiguous match to a single V gene segment. An earlier analysis of several hundred of the donors called V segments functional above 56.7% productive rearrangements and segregating when the between-donor standard deviation exceeded 5%. A statistical classification framework was developed to diagnose cytomegalovirus status using the catalog of TCR beta chain sequences. In a later analysis, V and J genes were assigned by comparing TCR nucleotide sequences against IMGT/GENE-DB human TR gene sequences. The TCRdist pipeline was used in a later analysis to assign CDR3 sequences and most-parsimonious VDJ recombination scenarios. In a later analysis, each TCR beta chain was defined by its CDR3 amino acid sequence together with its V-gene family, and reads without a unique V-gene family were excluded. In a later analysis, fewer than 650 highly shared, low-generation-probability nucleotide sequences were removed to address suspected cross-contamination and a sequencing artifact. In a later analysis, a clonal expansion index was calculated for each public chain from normalized within-repertoire ranks of inferred template counts. A later analysis computed generation probabilities with a VDJ recombination model fitted to out-of-frame rearrangements, and checked the results against IGoR. In a later analysis, hypergeometric tests were used to score TCR-TCR, TCR-HLA and TCR-CMV co-occurrence, with a repertoire-size bias correction applied to TCR pairs. To estimate false discovery rates, a later analysis permuted the HLA or CMV assignments 20 times. In a later analysis, co-occurring TCRs were grouped using DBSCAN, and TCRdist sequence similarity was added for clustering within HLA-allele-positive subsets. Repertoires with fewer than 30,000 or more than 120,000 public chains, plus five repertoires with anomalous nucleotide sharing, were excluded from co-occurrence clustering. TCRdb re-hosts the immuneACCESS table, in-frame sequences only. Its copies lack some clones; in the studies checked, an unresolved V gene accounts for under half of them, and the cause for the rest is not known. From that table come the V and J calls and clone size; the DNA was used to work out D and trimming. This sample holds about 200,000 clones; around 86% were observed only once. The top ten hold 1% to 1.5% of the sample.

In total, 500 to 700 healthy bone marrow donors made up the cohort. At the time of sampling, all cohort members were nominally healthy, though unrecorded immune exposures were likely present. The donor was CMV seronegative and was included in the group of around 320 seronegative cohort members. Every donor gave a peripheral blood sample, and the peripheral blood mononuclear cells from that sample were used for TCR beta sequencing. Genomic DNA extraction from the blood cell samples was performed with the Qiagen DNeasy Blood Extraction Kit. The sample taken for sequencing was PBMCs. The receptor chain draws on TRBV10-3 and TRBJ1-5; 5 matching bases give a weak D call of TRBD1. This clonotype was sampled from a young man in good health and CMV-seronegative. The nucleotide sequence reads TGTGCCATCTCCCAGGGTACTAATCAGCCCCAGCATTTT. Its protein product is CAISQGTNQPQHF.